This TCR beta chain comes out of a study of glioma-infiltrating T cells. Findings and caveats of the study: Non-neoplastic patients had below-expected tissue-blood divergence, while all gliomas exceeded expectation.

Amplification of TCR alpha and beta CDR3 regions from RNA used iRepertoire nested multiplex PCR. MiXCR, applied by TCRdb to the multiplex PCR reads, yields one record per CDR3 protein. Of under 130,000 distinct CDR3 sequences listed, 25% to 30% are singletons. Points on this clonotype: Its antigen is unidentified.

From germline, CDR1 is SQVTM and CDR2 ANQGSEA. V dropped 7 bases and J dropped 7 bases, with 13 bases sitting between them. CDR3 length equals 12 residues. The chain recombines TRBV29-1 with TRBJ1-4; D is possibly TRBD1 (5 bases). Material: glioma tissue, nonneoplastic brain tissue, or PBMCs (not recorded which). The clonotype was recovered from a human donor with low-grade glioma or glioblastoma, undergoing nonglioma brain surgery, or in good health (not recorded which). The DNA for the CDR3 is TGCAGCGCCGGGACGGTCGGTGAAAAACTGTTTTTT. It codes for CSAGTVGEKLFF.